Reported below is one TCR beta chain. This clonotype occurred a few times. Its cognate antigen has yet to be identified. Per-nucleotide qualities are absent, and no much larger clonotype sits a single base away. The roughly 39 donors, aged about 6 to 95 years, were systemically healthy Caucasian individuals from Russia. Approximately 9 milliliters of peripheral blood were collected from each donor into EDTA-treated Vacutainer tubes. Ficoll-Paque density-gradient centrifugation was used to isolate PBMCs, with at least 7 million per sample. Trizol reagent was used to extract total RNA from PBMCs, with at least 6 micrograms per sample. The percentages of naive CD45RAhigh/CD27high T cells were determined by flow cytometry on a PBMC aliquot from every donor. Library creation used 5' RACE. The sequencer listed for this sample is Illumina HiSeq 2500. A second roughly 6 to 11 cycle PCR used a sample-barcoded 5' primer and a J-beta primer mix. A template-switch 5' adaptor carrying 12 random nucleotides introduced a unique molecular identifier onto each TCR beta cDNA molecule. At least 2.5 million CDR3-containing paired-end reads were obtained from each sample. The Mint cDNA synthesis kit, primed by a TRBC-specific oligonucleotide, was used to synthesize first-strand cDNA from all RNA. After uracil-DNA glycosylase treatment, a first 18-cycle PCR used universal primers M1SS and BC2_uni_R on all cDNA. Per the source publication's procedure: Normalization of each sample was performed by random selection of 1 million high-quality reads, each carrying a distinct molecular identifier. Reads sharing molecular identifiers were discarded rather than binned into consensus sequences. MiTCR, with a Q25 quality threshold and the strictest error-elimination algorithm, was used for CDR3 identification, clonotype clustering and error correction. A nonparametric unseen species model with Euler transformation was used to estimate a lower bound on total TCR beta diversity. Using fastp trimming at Q25 and MiXCR clonotype assembly, TCRdb reanalyzed the public sequencing data and kept in-frame beta chains. Rows with one shared CDR3 protein collapse into an entry with the most common genes and DNA. The V and J calls shown here were made by TCRdb, not taken from the authors' results. The sample table contains under 800,000 distinct CDR3 sequences; only one count was recorded for around 21% of them. The top ten constitute 3.6% of the sample.

The data were obtained in a study of blood T cells in healthy people across ages (dated by TCRdb to 2015 to 2017). Describing the broader study: In model experiments, roughly one uniquely barcoded TCR beta cDNA molecule per two T cells was captured by template switching. To track age-related changes in TCR beta repertoire diversity, the study relied on deep sequencing normalized with unique cDNA molecular identifiers. The donors were split into four age groups: young (average 16 years), middle-aged (39), aged (more than 55) and long-lived (approximately 80). To avoid experimental bias, donors of different ages were randomly spread across the sequencing lanes. Two additional independent replicas of 1 million unique cDNA reads from the same blood draw were analyzed for two donors (one aged 18 to 29 and one aged 80 or older). The study at large found these results: Donor CMV infection status was unknown, potentially confounding age-related changes in expanded clonotypes. Compared with the aged group, more naive CD4+ T cells, fewer expanded clones and increased TCR diversity were shown by the long-lived group, suggesting age selection. Estimates of total diversity from one million sequenced T cells were regarded as lower bounds and underestimates. There was a strong correlation between observed TCR beta diversity and the percentage of naive T cells measured by flow cytometry. Because profiling used bulk unsorted PBMCs, naive and antigen-experienced compartments could not be compared conclusively. Observed TCR beta diversity per million T cells fell roughly linearly with age, and a significant reduction was already apparent by age roughly 40.

The germline V gene (reference sequence) specifies DFQATT as CDR1 and SNEGSKA as CDR2. From V the trimming removes 0 bases and from J it removes 4 bases, while the gene matches leave 11 bases of the junction unaccounted for. Measured from the cysteine to the phenylalanine, the CDR3 is 18 residues long. Solely the CDR3 DNA is kept, with 54 bases framed from the first base. Sequencing was carried out using blood. The sequence came from a man aged 70 or older in good health. The rearrangement combines TRBV20-1 with TRBJ2-7, with 14 bases matching TRBD2. The nucleotide sequence reads as follows: TGCAGTGCTAGAGATCTGACTAGCGGGAGGGCCGTAACATACGAGCAGTACTTC. Translated, this gives CSARDLTSGRAVTYEQYF.